One and the same sample provided the 25 T cell receptor beta chains below, sequenced in a study of response to subunit inactivated influenza vaccine. One entry per CDR3 protein, called by TCRdb with MiXCR from the RT-PCR reads. The table records some 850,000 distinct CDR3 sequences, 15% to 20% of them present only once. Sequencing was performed on PBMCs from blood, taken about 5 days after vaccination. The receptor set was obtained from a man aged 45-65 years who received an inactivated influenza vaccine.

A few counts support this clonotype. This chain joins TRBV29-1 and TRBJ1-1; D might be TRBD1 (5 bases). V gave up 3 bases and J gave up 0 bases, with 17 bases separating them. In germline, CDR1 is SQVTM, CDR2 ANQGSEA. The CDR3 runs 16 residues. CDR3 region: CSVDQGPSVMNTEAFF. CDR3 nucleotides: TGCAGCGTTGACCAGGGCCCGTCAGTCATGAACACTGAAGCTTTCTTT.

V and J are TRBV24-1 and TRBJ2-2; unclear D gene. This CDR3 has 14 residues. Per the germline V gene, CDR1 is KGHDR and CDR2 is SFDVKD. V was pared by 2 bases and J by 4 bases, with 7 bases between. This CDR3 is CATSDWSVTGELFF. The CDR3 nucleotides are TGTGCCACCAGTGATTGGTCTGTCACCGGGGAGCTGTTTTTT.

This clonotype was counted ten times or more. The V and J genes are TRBV4-3 and TRBJ2-6; unclear D gene. Trimming pared 0 bases from V and 0 bases from J, leaving 12 bases between. The CDR3 is 18 amino acids. Per germline, CDR1 LGHNA and CDR2 YSLEER. The CDR3 sequence is CASSQDGYLLSGANVLTF. CDR3 in DNA: TGCGCCAGCAGCCAAGACGGGTACCTTCTCTCTGGGGCCAACGTCCTGACTTTC.

The chain joins TRBV5-6 to TRBJ1-2; 10 bases agree with TRBD1. The trim removed 4 bases at V and 3 bases at J, leaving 6 bases unmatched. Germline lookup yields CDR1 SGHDT and CDR2 YYEEEE. CDR3 length: 15 residues. The CDR3 bases are TGTGCCAGCAGCAACGACAGGGGGCTTGACTATGGCTACACCTTC. Its translation is CASSNDRGLDYGYTF.

This clonotype showed up just a few times. The rearrangement links TRBV4-3 to TRBJ1-1; D call uncertain. The CDR3 length is 15 residues. Germline assignment: CDR1 LGHNA and CDR2 YSLEER. V was pared by 0 bases and J by 0 bases, with 8 bases between. The CDR3 region has the DNA TGCGCCAGCAGCCAAGACCGGTTAGTGAACACTGAAGCTTTCTTT. Its protein product is CASSQDRLVNTEAFF.

This chain uses TRBV6-1 with TRBJ2-3; 10 positions agree with TRBD1. Trimming removed 7 bases from V and 6 bases from J; junction bases left unmatched: 10. The CDR3 spans 15 residues. Germline V gives CDR1 MNHNS, CDR2 SASEGT. CDR3 in DNA: TGTGCCAGCAAGATTGGACAGGGGGGATGGGATACGCAGTATTTT. The encoded protein is CASKIGQGGWDTQYF.

J is TRBJ2-1 and V is TRBV20-1, with D perhaps being TRBD1 or TRBD2 (5 bases each). Germline CDR1 and CDR2: DFQATT and SNEGSKA (reference sequence). This CDR3 has 11 residues. In nucleotides, the CDR3 is TGCAAGCCGGGGACCAACAATGAGCAGTTCTTC. It specifies CKPGTNNEQFF.

This clonotype has at least ten counts. The chain employs TRBV6-5 and TRBJ2-7; possible D gene TRBD2, 6 bases. The CDR3 is 13 amino acids. Germline loops: CDR1 MNHEY, CDR2 SVGAGI. The V end was cut by 1 base, the J end by 4 bases, with 8 bases between. This CDR3 is CASSYYSGYEQYF. The DNA for the CDR3 is TGTGCCAGCAGTTACTACAGCGGGTACGAGCAGTACTTC.

The V call is TRBV2, the J call TRBJ2-7; TRBD1 is a possible D gene (6 bases). CDR3 length: 14 amino acids. CDR1 and CDR2 (germline): SNHLY, FYNNEI. With 3 bases removed from V and 0 bases from J, the gap between germline ends came to 9 bases. CDR3 coding DNA: TGTGCCAGCAGTGATGGACAGATCTCCTACGAGCAGTACTTC. It specifies CASSDGQISYEQYF.

The rearrangement uses TRBV3-1 and TRBJ2-1; 10 bases are a match to TRBD2. In germline, CDR1 is LGHDT, CDR2 YNNKEL (reference sequence). This CDR3 has 16 amino acids. J was trimmed by 6 bases and V by 4 bases; bases with no gene match: 9. The CDR3 loop reads CASSRQREGPINEQFF. For the CDR3, the DNA is TGTGCCAGCAGCCGTCAGCGGGAGGGCCCTATCAATGAGCAGTTCTTC.

This chain uses TRBV10-3 with TRBJ2-3, with 9 bases identical to TRBD2. The junction had 4 bases not matched to a gene; V was cut back by 2 bases and J by 1 base. Germline-derived CDR1 and CDR2 are ENHRY and SYGVKD. The CDR3 is made up of 16 amino acids. The CDR3, as DNA: TGTGCCATCAGTGAGAGAGCGGGGGGTGGCACAGATACGCAGTATTTT. Protein product: CAISERAGGGTDTQYF.

The CDR3 protein is CSASGLAGHQETQYF. The CDR3 DNA reads TGCAGTGCTAGTGGACTAGCGGGACACCAAGAGACCCAGTACTTC. This rearrangement joins TRBV20-1 to TRBJ2-5; 12 bases are a match to TRBD2. CDR1 is DFQATT and CDR2 is SNEGSKA in the germline V gene (reference sequence). The CDR3 runs to 15 residues. V lost 3 bases to trimming and J lost 0 bases; unmatched junction nucleotides: 2.

This clonotype was found a few times. The V gene is TRBV20-1, the J gene TRBJ2-1; D remains unclear. Germline V gene sequence: CDR1 DFQATT, CDR2 SNEGSKA (reference sequence). The V end lost 4 bases, the J end lost 5 bases, and 6 bases lay between the germline ends. The CDR3 extends over 11 amino acids. CDR3 in amino acids: CSATLHNEQFF. In DNA form, the CDR3 reads TGCAGTGCTACCCTACACAATGAGCAGTTCTTC.

The chain couples TRBV6-5 to TRBJ2-1; TRBD2 might be the D (5 bases). Germline V gene lookup returns CDR1 MNHEY and CDR2 SVGAGI. V gave up 4 bases and J gave up 6 bases, with 10 bases separating them. There are 13 residues in the CDR3. CDR3 loop: CASSSGITNEQFF. DNA for the CDR3: TGTGCCAGCAGTTCGGGAATAACCAATGAGCAGTTCTTC.

This clonotype was observed a few times. The chain employs TRBV5-1 and TRBJ2-7; D gene unclear. V lost 4 bases, J lost 2 bases, and 7 bases lay in between. The CDR3 covers 12 residues. Per the germline V gene, CDR1 is SGHRS and CDR2 is YFSETQ. DNA of the CDR3: TGCGCCAGCAGCCGCGAGCCCTACGAGCAGTACTTC. It translates to CASSREPYEQYF.

This clonotype was detected ten times or more. The rearrangement uses TRBV28 and TRBJ2-1; D unclear. V dropped 10 bases and J dropped 4 bases, with 17 bases sitting between them. The CDR3 runs 14 residues. Germline CDR1 is MDHEN and CDR2 is SYDVKM. The CDR3 DNA is TGTGCCACCCAGAGGAGCGAAGGGTACAATGAGCAGTTCTTC. Its translation is CATQRSEGYNEQFF.

Many counts were recorded for this clonotype. This chain links TRBV29-1 with TRBJ2-2, with D perhaps matching TRBD1 or TRBD2 (6 bases each). The CDR3 spans 14 residues. The V gene lost 6 bases and the J gene lost 4 bases, with 15 bases spanning the gap. Germline CDR1 and CDR2: SQVTM and ANQGSEA. CDR3 bases: TGCAGCGTATCTTACAGGGAGGTCACCGGGGAGCTGTTTTTT. Translation: CSVSYREVTGELFF.

This clonotype has ten or more counts. This chain uses TRBV4-3 with TRBJ1-3; D unresolved. V was cut by 0 bases and J by 1 base, with 10 bases left in between. Germline CDR1 LGHNA, CDR2 YSLEER. This CDR3 contains 16 residues. In DNA form, the CDR3 reads TGCGCCAGCAGCCAAGATTTCCGGTCTTCTGGAAACACCATATATTTT. Translating gives CASSQDFRSSGNTIYF.

The J gene is TRBJ2-7, the V gene TRBV28; D call uncertain. Trimming shortened V by 4 bases and J by 5 bases, and 12 bases separated the two germline ends. Germline V gene sequence: CDR1 MDHEN, CDR2 SYDVKM. CDR3 length: 13 residues. CDR3 loop: CASSYRAEDEQYF. CDR3 in DNA: TGTGCCAGCAGTTATAGGGCTGAGGACGAGCAGTACTTC.

J is TRBJ1-1 and V is TRBV28, with a tentative D call TRBD1 (5 bases). In germline, CDR1 is MDHEN, CDR2 SYDVKM. Trimming pared 8 bases from V and 10 bases from J, leaving 23 bases between. The CDR3 spans 14 residues. The CDR3 DNA sequence: TGTGCCAGCGGAGCGACAGAGTACCAAAAAAGAGCTTTCTTT. Its translation: CASGATEYQKRAFF.

V is TRBV6-4 and J is TRBJ2-6; 9 bases match TRBD2. Germline lookup yields CDR1 MRHNA and CDR2 SNTAGT. V was clipped by 3 bases and J by 1 base; unmatched bases: 4. The CDR3 has 17 amino acids. The chain's CDR3 is CASSEGSGGSGANVLTF. CDR3 DNA sequence: TGTGCCAGCAGTGAAGGTAGCGGGGGATCTGGGGCCAACGTCCTGACTTTC.

This chain joins TRBV20-1 and TRBJ2-1, with 11 nucleotides matching TRBD2. This CDR3 has 15 amino acids. V trimming: 3 bases; J trimming: 10 bases; junction bases outside the gene matches: 11. CDR1 and CDR2 (germline): DFQATT, SNEGSKA (reference sequence). The CDR3 loop is CSASIVASGRREQFF. As DNA, the CDR3 is TGCAGTGCTAGCATCGTGGCTAGCGGGAGGAGGGAGCAGTTCTTC.

The chain has TRBV28 and TRBJ2-1, with 8 bases aligning to TRBD2. Trimming at V came to 6 bases and at J to 3 bases, leaving 10 bases not matched to a gene. Looked up from germline, CDR1 is MDHEN and CDR2 is SYDVKM. This CDR3 region has 16 residues. CDR3 bases: TGTGCCAGCAGGATCCCGAGCGGGAGCCTCTACAATGAGCAGTTCTTC. As protein: CASRIPSGSLYNEQFF.

This clonotype showed up just a few times. The genes are TRBV4-2 and TRBJ1-4; tentatively, D is TRBD1 (6 bases). V lost 4 bases to trimming and J lost 5 bases, with 11 bases between them. The CDR3 contains 14 residues. Per the germline V gene, CDR1 is LGHNA and CDR2 is YNFKEQ. The DNA of the CDR3 is TGTGCCAGCAGCCCGGGACACCTAAATGAAAAACTGTTTTTT. This gives the protein CASSPGHLNEKLFF.

This sequence joins TRBV5-1 and TRBJ2-3, with D uncertain. V dropped 3 bases and J dropped 5 bases, with 10 bases sitting between them. Per the germline V gene, CDR1 is SGHRS and CDR2 is YFSETQ. CDR3 length equals 13 residues. CDR3 nucleotide sequence: TGCGCCAGCAGCTATGGAAGTGAAGATACGCAGTATTTT. Its translation: CASSYGSEDTQYF.